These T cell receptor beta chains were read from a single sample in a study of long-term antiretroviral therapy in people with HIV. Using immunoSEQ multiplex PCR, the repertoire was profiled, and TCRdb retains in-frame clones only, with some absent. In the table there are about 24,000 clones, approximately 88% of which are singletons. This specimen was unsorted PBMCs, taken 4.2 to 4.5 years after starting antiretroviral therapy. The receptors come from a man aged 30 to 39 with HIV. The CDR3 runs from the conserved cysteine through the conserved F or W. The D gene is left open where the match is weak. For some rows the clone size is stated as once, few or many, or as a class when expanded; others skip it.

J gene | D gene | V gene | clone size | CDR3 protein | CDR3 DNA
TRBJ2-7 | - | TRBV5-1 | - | CASSPAGAYEQYF | TGCGCCAGCAGCCCGGCGGGTGCCTACGAGCAGTACTTC
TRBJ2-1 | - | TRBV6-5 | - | CASSVKLWSRNEQFF | TGTGCCAGCAGTGTTAAGCTGTGGTCACGCAATGAGCAGTTCTTC
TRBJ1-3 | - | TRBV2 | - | CASSEVFGARTIYF | TGTGCCAGCAGTGAAGTATTTGGGGCCAGGACCATATATTTT
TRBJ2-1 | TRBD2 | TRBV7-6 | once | CASSLIAGGRDEQFF | TGTGCCAGCAGCCTGATAGCGGGGGGCCGGGATGAGCAGTTCTTC
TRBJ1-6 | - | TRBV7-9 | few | CASSLVAGNSPLHF | TGTGCCAGCAGCTTAGTGGCCGGGAATTCACCCCTCCACTTT
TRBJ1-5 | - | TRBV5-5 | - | CASSFDTGRVSSQHF | TGTGCCAGCAGCTTCGACACAGGGCGCGTTAGTTCCCAGCATTTT
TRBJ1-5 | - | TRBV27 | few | CASGNQPQHF | TGTGCCAGCGGTAATCAGCCCCAGCATTTT
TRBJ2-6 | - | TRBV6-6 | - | CASSKETWANVLTF | TGTGCCAGCAGTAAGGAAACTTGGGCCAACGTCCTGACTTTC
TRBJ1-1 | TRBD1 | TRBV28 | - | CASTPDRGWSTEAFF | TGTGCCAGCACTCCCGACAGGGGCTGGAGCACTGAAGCTTTCTTT
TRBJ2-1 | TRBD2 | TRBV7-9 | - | CASSLYSGGLPNEQFF | TGTGCCAGCAGCCTGTACAGCGGGGGGCTTCCCAATGAGCAGTTCTTC
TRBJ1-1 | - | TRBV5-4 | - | CASSRESGATEAFF | TGTGCCAGCAGCCGGGAAAGTGGGGCCACTGAAGCTTTCTTT
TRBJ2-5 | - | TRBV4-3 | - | CASSQDSAGNQETQYF | TGCGCCAGCAGCCAAGACTCCGCAGGGAACCAAGAGACCCAGTACTTC
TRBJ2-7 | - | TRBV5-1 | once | CASSLGYEQYF | TGCGCCAGCAGCCTGGGCTACGAGCAGTACTTC
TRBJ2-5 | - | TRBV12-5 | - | CASGGTIAGETQYF | TGTGCTAGTGGTGGGACCATAGCAGGAGAGACCCAGTACTTC
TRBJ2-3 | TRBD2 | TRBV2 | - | CASSDGGVSTQYF | TGTGCCAGCAGTGATGGGGGGGTCTCTACGCAGTATTTT
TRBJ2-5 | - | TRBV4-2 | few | CASSQDWRAHETQYF | TGTGCCAGCAGCCAAGATTGGCGGGCGCATGAGACCCAGTACTTC
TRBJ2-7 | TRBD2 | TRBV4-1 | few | CASSPGLAGPVSSYEQYF | TGCGCCAGCAGCCCAGGACTAGCGGGACCAGTGAGCTCCTACGAGCAGTACTTC
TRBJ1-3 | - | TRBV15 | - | CATSREGGQGNTIYF | TGTGCCACCAGCAGAGAAGGGGGACAAGGAAACACCATATATTTT
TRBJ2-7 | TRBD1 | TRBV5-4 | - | CASSWGQAYEQYF | TGTGCCAGCAGCTGGGGACAGGCCTACGAGCAGTACTTC
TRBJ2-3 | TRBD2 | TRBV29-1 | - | CSAPQTSVGTDTQYF | TGCAGCGCCCCTCAGACTAGCGTCGGCACAGATACGCAGTATTTT
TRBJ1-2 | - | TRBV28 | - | CASSLWGHNYGYTF | TGTGCCAGCAGTTTATGGGGTCATAACTATGGCTACACCTTC
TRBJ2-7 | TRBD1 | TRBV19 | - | CASSSRGQGYFSYEQYF | TGTGCCAGTAGTTCTAGAGGACAGGGTTATTTTTCCTACGAGCAGTACTTC
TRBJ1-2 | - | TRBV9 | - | CASSVAGGNGGYTF | TGTGCCAGCAGCGTAGCGGGAGGGAATGGCGGCTACACCTTC
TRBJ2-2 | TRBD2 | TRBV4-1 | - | CASSQDGGGAGELFF | TGCGCCAGCAGCCAAGATGGCGGGGGAGCCGGGGAGCTGTTTTTT
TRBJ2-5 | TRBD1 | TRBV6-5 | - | CASGDRQETQYF | TGTGCCAGCGGGGACAGACAAGAGACCCAGTACTTC
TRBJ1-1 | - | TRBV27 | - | CASSFIGGDMNTEAFF | TGTGCCAGCAGTTTTATAGGGGGAGACATGAACACTGAAGCTTTCTTT
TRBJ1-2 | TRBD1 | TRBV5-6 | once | CASSSTGAYGYTF | TGTGCCAGCAGCTCGACAGGGGCCTATGGCTACACCTTC
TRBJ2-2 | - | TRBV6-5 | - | CASSSEPLTGELFF | TGTGCCAGCAGTTCCGAGCCTCTCACCGGGGAGCTGTTTTTT
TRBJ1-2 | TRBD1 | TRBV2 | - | CASSPEGAYGYTF | TGTGCCAGCAGTCCCGAGGGGGCCTATGGCTACACCTTC
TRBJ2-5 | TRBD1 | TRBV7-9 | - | CASTLAGTEETQYF | TGTGCCAGCACGCTCGCCGGGACAGAAGAGACCCAGTACTTC
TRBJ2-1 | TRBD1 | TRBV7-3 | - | CASSSQMTGDEQFF | TGTGCCAGCAGCTCCCAAATGACAGGGGATGAGCAGTTCTTC
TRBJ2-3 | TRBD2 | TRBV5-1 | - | CASSPRTSGGPDTQYF | TGCGCCAGCAGCCCTAGGACTAGCGGGGGCCCGGATACGCAGTATTTT
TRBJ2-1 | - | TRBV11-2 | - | CASSHRGLGVDGNEQFF | TGTGCCAGCAGCCACCGGGGGCTCGGGGTGGATGGAAATGAGCAGTTCTTC
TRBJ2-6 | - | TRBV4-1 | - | CASSQAPSANVLTF | TGCGCCAGCAGCCAAGCCCCTAGTGCCAACGTCCTGACTTTC
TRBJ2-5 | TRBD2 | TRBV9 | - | CASSVGQRGGRETQYF | TGTGCCAGCAGCGTAGGGCAGCGGGGGGGCCGGGAGACCCAGTACTTC
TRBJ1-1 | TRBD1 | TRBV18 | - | CASSPAPGGVEAFF | TGTGCCAGCTCACCAGCTCCAGGGGGTGTTGAAGCTTTCTTT
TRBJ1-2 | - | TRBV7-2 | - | CASSLDRAVGGYTF | TGTGCCAGCAGCTTAGACAGGGCCGTTGGAGGCTACACCTTC
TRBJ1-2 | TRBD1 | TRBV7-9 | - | CASFRTTGAVNYGYTF | TGTGCCAGCTTTAGAACTACAGGGGCCGTCAACTATGGCTACACCTTC
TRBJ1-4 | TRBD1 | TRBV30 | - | CAWSAQGDEKLFF | TGTGCCTGGAGTGCCCAGGGGGATGAAAAACTGTTTTTT
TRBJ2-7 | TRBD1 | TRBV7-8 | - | CASSVTGGSYEQYF | TGTGCCAGCAGCGTGACAGGGGGCTCCTACGAGCAGTACTTC